One and the same sample provided the 7 T cell receptor beta chains below, sequenced in a study of blood T cell repertoires in COVID-19. Data came from immunoSEQ multiplex PCR; TCRdb stores just in-frame clones and leaves some out. The sample holds about 330,000 clones; roughly 87% are singletons and the top ten take 0.9% to 1.2%. The sequenced sample consisted of PBMCs or T cells enriched from blood (not recorded which). Receptors were obtained from a woman younger than 45 who had recovered from COVID-19.

This clone came up a few times. V usage is TRBV27 and J usage is TRBJ2-7; 10 nucleotides align to TRBD2. V trimming: 8 bases; J trimming: 6 bases; junction bases outside the gene matches: 4. The CDR3 loop spans 12 amino acids. The germline V gene has CDR1 MNHEY and CDR2 SMNVEV (reference sequence). The DNA for the CDR3 is TGTGCCAGCCGCAGCGGGGGGGGCGAGCAGTACTTC. Translating it yields CASRSGGGEQYF.

The V and J genes are TRBV30 and TRBJ2-7; D not resolved. Per the germline V gene, CDR1 is GTSNPN and CDR2 is SVGIG (reference sequence). V was clipped by 5 bases and J by 2 bases, with 10 bases between them. This CDR3 spans 12 amino acids. The CDR3 sequence: CAWDTGTYEQYF. CDR3 sequence (DNA): TGTGCCTGGGATACGGGTACCTACGAGCAGTACTTC.

This clone was found a few times. The CDR3 DNA reads TGTGCCAGCAGTATTAACACCGGGGAGCTGTTTTTT. Translating it yields CASSINTGELFF. V is TRBV11-3 and J is TRBJ2-2; no definite D call. The germline V gene encodes CDR1 SGHNT and CDR2 YENEEA. The CDR3 contains 12 residues. V shed 6 bases and J shed 2 bases, with 4 bases lying between them.

The V gene is TRBV2, the J gene TRBJ2-7; D unresolved. This CDR3 is 13 amino acids long. Germline values: CDR1 SNHLY, CDR2 FYNNEI. V lost 4 bases, J lost 5 bases, and 12 bases lay in between. The CDR3 region has the DNA TGTGCCAGCAGTGTGGCCCGCTTTGACGAGCAGTACTTC. Amino acid sequence: CASSVARFDEQYF.

This chain connects TRBV6-1 to TRBJ2-2, with 10 bases identical to TRBD2. V was pared by 4 bases and J by 9 bases, with 11 bases of the junction left unmatched. CDR3 size: 16 residues. Germline CDR1 reads MNHNS; CDR2 reads SASEGT. DNA for the CDR3: TGTGCCAGCAGTGGGCTGACTAGCGGGTCGATGCGGGAGCTGTTTTTT. Translating gives CASSGLTSGSMRELFF.

This sequence joins TRBV7-9 and TRBJ1-5; no firm D call. Germline V gene sequence: CDR1 SEHNR, CDR2 FQNEAQ (reference sequence). Trimming removed 7 bases from V and 0 bases from J, with 13 bases in between. The CDR3 is made up of 15 amino acids. The CDR3 region is CASTKDWASNQPQHF. Written as DNA, the CDR3 is TGTGCCAGCACCAAAGATTGGGCTAGCAATCAGCCCCAGCATTTT.

V is TRBV5-1 and J is TRBJ1-2, with D possibly being TRBD1 (6 bases). There are 15 residues in the CDR3. Germline-derived CDR1 and CDR2 are SGHRS and YFSETQ. The V end was cut by 0 bases, the J end by 6 bases, with 15 bases between. The DNA for the CDR3 is TGCGCCAGCAGCTTGGGTGGGGGCCTGAAGGATGGCTACACCTTC. It specifies CASSLGGGLKDGYTF. Full variable domain (missing parts from reference TRBV5-1 and TRBJ1-2): KAGVTQTPRYLIKTRGQQVTLSCSPISGHRSVSWYQQTPGQGLQFLFEYFSETQRNKGNFPGRFSGRQFSNSRSEMNVSTLELGDSALYLCASSLGGGLKDGYTFGSGTRLTVV.